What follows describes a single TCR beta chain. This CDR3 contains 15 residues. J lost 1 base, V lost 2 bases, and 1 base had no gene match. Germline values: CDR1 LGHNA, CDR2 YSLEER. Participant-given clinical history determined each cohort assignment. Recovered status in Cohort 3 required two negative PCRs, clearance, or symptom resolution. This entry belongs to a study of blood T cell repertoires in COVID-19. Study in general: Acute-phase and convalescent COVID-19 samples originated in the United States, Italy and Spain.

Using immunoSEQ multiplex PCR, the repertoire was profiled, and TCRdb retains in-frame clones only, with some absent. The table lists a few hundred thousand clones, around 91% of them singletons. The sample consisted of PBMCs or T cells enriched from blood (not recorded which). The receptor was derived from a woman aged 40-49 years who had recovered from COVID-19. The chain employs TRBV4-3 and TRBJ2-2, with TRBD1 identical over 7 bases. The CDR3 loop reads CASSQRQGNTGELFF. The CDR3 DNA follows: TGCGCCAGCAGCCAAAGACAGGGGAACACCGGGGAGCTGTTTTTT.